The clone carrying this TCR beta chain was observed a single time. This record comes from a study of early T cells in non-severe SARS-CoV-2 infection. Overall study: Sequencing used unsorted whole-blood bulk RNA, so chains lack pairing.

Unique molecular identifiers were added to individual cDNA molecules. TCRdb called the 5' RACE reads again in MiXCR, with one record for every CDR3 protein. This table holds over 90,000 distinct CDR3 sequences, 12% found once. Germline CDR1 LNHDA, CDR2 SQIVND (reference sequence). The CDR3 contains 12 residues. With 9 bases removed from V and 7 bases from J, the gap between germline ends came to 12 bases. The chain carries TRBV19 and TRBJ2-2; D unclear. The sequencing here drew on whole blood, taken at baseline. The TCR was taken from an adult who was a healthcare worker with PCR-confirmed SARS-CoV-2 infection or an uninfected control (not recorded which). In DNA, the CDR3 is TGTGCCAGCTCCGTGGTGGTCGGGGAGCTGTTTTTT. As protein: CASSVVVGELFF.